This is a list of T cell receptor beta chains from one sample in a study of CD8 T cells in ankylosing spondylitis. MiXCR, run by TCRdb on the 5' RACE reads, gives a single entry per CDR3 protein. The sample has 250,000 or so distinct CDR3 sequences; 18% are singletons. Specimen: blood, either unsorted or a sorted T cell fraction (not recorded which). The source of these receptors is a male donor with ankylosing spondylitis or in good health (not recorded which). Both conserved end residues are part of each CDR3. A D gene is named only where the DNA matches it firmly. Expanded clones are given a class, and other clones once, few, many or no size at all.

D | J | size | V | DNA | CDR3
- | TRBJ2-4 | - | TRBV27 | TGTGCCAGCAAGCCCGGGCAAGGGGGCATTCAGTACTTC | CASKPGQGGIQYF
- | TRBJ2-1 | few | TRBV15 | TGTGCCACCAGCGGTTACGGTACGAATGAGCAGTTCTTC | CATSGYGTNEQFF
- | TRBJ2-7 | few | TRBV2 | TGTGCCAGCACAAAAACACTGGCGGGGACCTACGAGCAGTACTTC | CASTKTLAGTYEQYF
- | TRBJ2-1 | - | TRBV20-1 | TGCAGTGCTAGAGACCGTGGTAAAAGCTCCTACAATGAGCAGTTCTTC | CSARDRGKSSYNEQFF
- | TRBJ2-1 | many | TRBV6-2/TRBV6-3 | TGTGCCAGCAGTTACTCCAACTACAATGAGCAGTTCTTC | CASSYSNYNEQFF
TRBD1 | TRBJ2-7 | many | TRBV4-2 | TGTGCCAGCAGCCAAGAGAGGACAGGGAACTCCTACGAGCAGTACTTC | CASSQERTGNSYEQYF
- | TRBJ2-2 | few | TRBV5-5 | TGTGCCAGTGAGGTTCCGAACACCGGGGAGCTGTTTTTT | CASEVPNTGELFF
TRBD1 | TRBJ2-7 | few | TRBV20-1 | TGCAGTGCCAGGGGGACAGATACCTACGAGCAGTACTTC | CSARGTDTYEQYF
- | TRBJ1-6 | - | TRBV6-1 | TGTGCCAGCAGTGACTGGGGGGAAAGTTCACCCCTCCACTTT | CASSDWGESSPLHF
- | TRBJ2-7 | many | TRBV12-3/TRBV12-4 | TGTGCCAGCAGTTTTACCCTTTCAGAGCGGGTGCTCTTGAACGAGCAGTACTTC | CASSFTLSERVLLNEQYF
TRBD2 | TRBJ2-3 | - | TRBV29-1 | TGCAGCGTTGAGGTAGCGGGGGGGCCAGATACGCAGTATTTT | CSVEVAGGPDTQYF